The clone carrying this T cell receptor (beta chain) was found many times. What it binds is unknown. This sample was included in a study of T cells in Graves' hyperthyroidism and ophthalmopathy. Trimming took off 5 bases at V and 1 base at J, with 12 bases between the two ends. From germline, CDR1 is SQVTM and CDR2 ANQGSEA. This CDR3 spans 14 amino acids. Study-wide findings and caveats: Among thyroid clonotypes expanded above 0.001, most also appeared in blood.

Amplified TCR beta CDR3 regions derived from RNA transcripts. The primer set for the first-round RT-PCR of the TCR CDR3 was HTBI. Via MiXCR, TCRdb re-called the multiplex PCR reads, giving one row per CDR3 protein. In the table there are over 500,000 distinct CDR3 sequences, over 45% of which are singletons. The rearrangement uses TRBV29-1 and TRBJ1-5, with TRBD1 as a possible D gene (5 bases). The sequence was collected from an adult woman with Graves' disease, either hyperthyroidism or ophthalmopathy (not recorded which). Sequenced: peripheral blood or thyroid tissue (not recorded which). The CDR3 loop reads CSVTSGRSNQPQHF. The CDR3 coding sequence is TGCAGCGTTACCTCGGGACGGAGCAATCAGCCCCAGCATTTT.